The entry that follows covers one TCR beta chain sequence. In the authors' methods: Amplified reference gene primers provided the basis for estimating nucleated cell counts. The protocol was immunoSEQ multiplex PCR, while the TCRdb copy is restricted to in-frame clones and leaves out a portion. V and J calls and clone size follow that table, whereas D and trimming were derived from the DNA. The sample yields about 240,000 clones, 75% to 85% seen once. The CDR3 contains 12 residues. V was pared by 2 bases and J by 8 bases, with 9 bases between. CDR1 and CDR2 from the germline V gene are MDHEN and SYDVKM. The data are from a study of blood T cell repertoires in COVID-19. Study information: Donors in the United States, Italy and Spain gave samples during acute or convalescent COVID-19. The cDNA or gDNA used as material had been derived from T cells, B-cell-depleted T cells, or PBMCs.

Seattle's enrolled individuals joined amid active infection and were then monitored longitudinally. The chain carries TRBV28 and TRBJ1-2; D might be TRBD1 (5 bases). The sample comprised peripheral blood. The TCR comes from a woman over 75 with COVID-19, enrolled during active disease. The CDR3 region is CASSLAGLGYTF. The CDR3 nucleotides are TGTGCCAGCAGTTTAGCAGGGCTGGGCTACACCTTC.